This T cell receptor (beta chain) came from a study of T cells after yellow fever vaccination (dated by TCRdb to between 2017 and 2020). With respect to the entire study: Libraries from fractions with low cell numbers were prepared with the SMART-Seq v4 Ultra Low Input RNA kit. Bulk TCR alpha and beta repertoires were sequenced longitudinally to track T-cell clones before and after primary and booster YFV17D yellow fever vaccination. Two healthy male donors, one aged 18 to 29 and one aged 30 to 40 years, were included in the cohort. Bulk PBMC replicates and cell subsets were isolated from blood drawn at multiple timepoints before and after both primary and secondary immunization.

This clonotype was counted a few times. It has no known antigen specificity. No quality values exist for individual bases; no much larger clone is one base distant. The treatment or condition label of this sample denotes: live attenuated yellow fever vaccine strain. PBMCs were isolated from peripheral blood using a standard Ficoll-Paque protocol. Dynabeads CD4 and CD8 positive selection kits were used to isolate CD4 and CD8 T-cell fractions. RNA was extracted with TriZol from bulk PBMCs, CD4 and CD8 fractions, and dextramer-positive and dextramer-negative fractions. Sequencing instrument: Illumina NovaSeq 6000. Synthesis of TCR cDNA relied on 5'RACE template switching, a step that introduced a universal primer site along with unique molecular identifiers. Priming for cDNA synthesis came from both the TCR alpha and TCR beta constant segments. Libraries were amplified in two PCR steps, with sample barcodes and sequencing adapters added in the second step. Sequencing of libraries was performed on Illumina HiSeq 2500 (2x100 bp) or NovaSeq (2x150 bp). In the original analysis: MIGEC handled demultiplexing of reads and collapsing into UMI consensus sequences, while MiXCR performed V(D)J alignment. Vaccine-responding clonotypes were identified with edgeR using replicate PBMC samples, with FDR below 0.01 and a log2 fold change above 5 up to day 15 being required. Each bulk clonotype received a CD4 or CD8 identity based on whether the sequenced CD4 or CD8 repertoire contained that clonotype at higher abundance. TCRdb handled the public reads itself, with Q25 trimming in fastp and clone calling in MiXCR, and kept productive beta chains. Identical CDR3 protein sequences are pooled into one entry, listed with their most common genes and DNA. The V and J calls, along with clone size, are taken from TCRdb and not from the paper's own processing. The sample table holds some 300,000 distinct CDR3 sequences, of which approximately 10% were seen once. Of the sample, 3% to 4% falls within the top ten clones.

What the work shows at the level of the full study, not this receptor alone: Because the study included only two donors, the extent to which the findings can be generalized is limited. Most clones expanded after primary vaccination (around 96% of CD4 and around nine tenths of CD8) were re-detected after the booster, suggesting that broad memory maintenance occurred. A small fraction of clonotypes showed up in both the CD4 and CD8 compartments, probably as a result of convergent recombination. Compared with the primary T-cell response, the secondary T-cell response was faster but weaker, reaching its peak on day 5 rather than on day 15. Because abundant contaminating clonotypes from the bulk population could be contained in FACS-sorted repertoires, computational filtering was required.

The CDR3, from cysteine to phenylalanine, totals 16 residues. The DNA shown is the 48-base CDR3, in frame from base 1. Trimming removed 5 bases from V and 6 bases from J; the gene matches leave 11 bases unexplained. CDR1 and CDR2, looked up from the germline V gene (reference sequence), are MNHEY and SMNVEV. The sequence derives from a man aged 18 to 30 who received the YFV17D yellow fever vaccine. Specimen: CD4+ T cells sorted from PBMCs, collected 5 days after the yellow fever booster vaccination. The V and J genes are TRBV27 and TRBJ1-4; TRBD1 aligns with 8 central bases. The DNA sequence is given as TGTGCCAGCAGTCCTACCCCGGACAGGGCCCATGAAAAACTGTTTTTT. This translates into CASSPTPDRAHEKLFF.